This T cell receptor (beta chain) was identified during a study of T cell repertoires in cytomegalovirus infection. Study context: In the study, CMV epitopes included recently identified HLA-C-restricted and well-studied HLA-B-restricted ones. Public TCR beta signature analysis indicated the presence of both CMV infection and matching HLA type.

This clonotype was detected a few times. The antigen is not known. Germline assignment: CDR1 SGHTA and CDR2 FQGNSA. CDR3 length: 16 residues. Trimming stripped 1 base from V and 4 bases from J, with 14 bases between. TCRdb re-derived calls from the reads in MiXCR, one entry per CDR3 protein. This repertoire shows tens of thousands of distinct CDR3 sequences, around a fifth found once; its top ten account for roughly two thirds. The chain uses TRBV7-2 and TRBJ1-5; TRBD1 is a possible D gene (5 bases). The receptor was isolated from a human donor in good health (CMV status not recorded). Some clones in this sample may be carry-over from other donors' samples. This material consisted of CD8+ T cells from cultured PBMCs, taken from culture after CMV antigen stimulation. CDR3 DNA: TGTGCCAGCAGCTTAGAGGGCAGGGTGGGGAATCAGCCCCAGCATTTT. Translation: CASSLEGRVGNQPQHF.